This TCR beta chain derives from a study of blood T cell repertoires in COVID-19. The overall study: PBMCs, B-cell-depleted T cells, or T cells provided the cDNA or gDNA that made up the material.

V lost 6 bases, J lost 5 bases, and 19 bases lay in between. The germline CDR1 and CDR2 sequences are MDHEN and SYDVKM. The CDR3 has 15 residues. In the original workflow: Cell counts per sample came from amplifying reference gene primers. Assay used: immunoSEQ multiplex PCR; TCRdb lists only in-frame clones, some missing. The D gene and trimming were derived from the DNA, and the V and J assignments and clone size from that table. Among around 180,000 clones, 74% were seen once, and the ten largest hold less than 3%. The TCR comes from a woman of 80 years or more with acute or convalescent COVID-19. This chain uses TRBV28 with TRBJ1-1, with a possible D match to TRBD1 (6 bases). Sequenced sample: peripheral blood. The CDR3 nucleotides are TGTGCCAGCAGGACGTACGGGGGGCGAAGGACTGAAGCTTTCTTT. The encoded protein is CASRTYGGRRTEAFF.